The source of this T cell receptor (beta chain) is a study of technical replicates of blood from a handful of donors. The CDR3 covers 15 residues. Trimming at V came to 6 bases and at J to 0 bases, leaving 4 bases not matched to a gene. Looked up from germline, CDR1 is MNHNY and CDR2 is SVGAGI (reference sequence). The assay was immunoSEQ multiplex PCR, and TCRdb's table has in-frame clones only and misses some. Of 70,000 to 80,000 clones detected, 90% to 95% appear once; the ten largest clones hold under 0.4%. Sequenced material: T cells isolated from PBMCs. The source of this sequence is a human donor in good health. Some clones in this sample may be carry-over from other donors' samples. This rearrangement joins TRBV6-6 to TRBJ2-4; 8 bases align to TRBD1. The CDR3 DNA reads TGTGCCAGCAGGGACAGGGTGAGAGCCAAAAACATTCAGTACTTC. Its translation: CASRDRVRAKNIQYF.